This T cell receptor beta chain was recorded in a study of OX40 agonist ivuxolimab in advanced cancers. Method: immunoSEQ multiplex PCR; TCRdb's copy keeps in-frame clones and lacks some. The sample shows around 32,000 clones, approximately 90% of them seen only once. Any history of autoimmune disease or systemic immunosuppression disqualified patients. Per the germline V gene, CDR1 is SGHNT and CDR2 is YYREEE (reference sequence). Deletions cut 2 bases from V and 4 bases from J, with 11 bases between. The length of the CDR3 is 14 residues. The sequences come from CD4+ or CD8+ T cells sorted from blood, collected in a trial of the OX40 agonist ivuxolimab. The sequence derives from an adult with an advanced solid tumor such as melanoma, head and neck, liver or kidney cancer. The V call is TRBV5-4, the J call TRBJ2-3; D remains unclear. The CDR3 is CASSLTRTADTQYF. The DNA of the CDR3 is TGTGCCAGCAGCTTAACCCGTACGGCAGATACGCAGTATTTT.